These 8 T cell receptor beta chains originate from one sample sequenced in a study of blood T cell repertoires in COVID-19. Generated by immunoSEQ multiplex PCR, the TCRdb table keeps only in-frame clones and is missing some. Of fewer than 120,000 clones listed, about 90% are singletons. Specimen: peripheral blood. The receptors here all came from a human donor in a cohort sampled during active COVID-19.

This clone came up once. As DNA, the CDR3 is TGTGCCAGCGGGACAGGAGGGCCCTACGAGCAGTACTTC. It yields the protein CASGTGGPYEQYF. J is TRBJ2-7 and V is TRBV25-1; TRBD1 matches 8 bases. Germline V gene data show CDR1 as MGHDK and CDR2 as SYGVNS. The CDR3 has 13 amino acids. The V gene end was trimmed by 8 bases and the J gene end by 2 bases; junction bases not matched to a gene: 5.

J is TRBJ2-7 and V is TRBV29-1; the match to TRBD2 covers 13 bases. The CDR3 sequence is 13 residues long. CDR1 SQVTM and CDR2 ANQGSEA come from the germline V gene. Losses at the gene ends were 6 bases for V and 5 bases for J; bases not matched to a gene: 4. CDR3 in DNA: TGCAGCGTACTAGCGGGAGGGCCGAACGAGCAGTACTTC. This translates into CSVLAGGPNEQYF.

The genes are TRBV19 and TRBJ2-7; D remains unclear. The germline gives CDR1 LNHDA, CDR2 SQIVND (reference sequence). The CDR3 has 13 residues. The V and J ends lost 3 bases and 0 bases respectively, with 6 bases between them. This CDR3 reads CASSMVVSYEQYF. The CDR3 DNA reads TGTGCCAGTAGTATGGTAGTCTCCTACGAGCAGTACTTC.

V and J are TRBV7-9 and TRBJ2-5, with 8 nucleotides matching TRBD2. Germline CDR1 and CDR2: SEHNR and FQNEAQ (reference sequence). The V and J ends lost 5 bases and 9 bases, in that order; junction bases with no gene match: 17. CDR3 length equals 16 residues. Here the CDR3 reads CASSRSSGTSRGAQYF. As DNA, the CDR3 is TGTGCCAGCAGCAGAAGTAGCGGGACCAGTCGGGGGGCCCAGTACTTC.

This clone was detected once. The chain uses TRBV6-2 or TRBV6-3 and TRBJ1-2, with D perhaps TRBD1 (5 bases). In germline, CDR1 is MNHEY, CDR2 SVGEGT. V dropped 5 bases and J dropped 8 bases, with 12 bases sitting between them. The CDR3 has 12 residues. CDR3 DNA sequence: TGTGCCAGCAGTCAGCCGGGGGTCGGCTACACCTTC. Residues: CASSQPGVGYTF.

This clone showed up just once. V usage is TRBV7-2 and J usage is TRBJ2-7; D ambiguous. Germline loops: CDR1 SGHTA, CDR2 FQGNSA. The CDR3 runs 12 residues. V lost 6 bases and J 8 bases, leaving 14 bases between the germline ends. CDR3 protein: CASSSGSVQQYF. The DNA for the CDR3 is TGTGCCAGCAGTTCAGGATCAGTTCAGCAGTACTTC.

This clone was seen at least ten times. The chain joins TRBV5-6 to TRBJ2-7; D is undetermined. The CDR3 has 11 amino acids. Trimming pared 0 bases from V and 6 bases from J, leaving 4 bases between. In germline, CDR1 is SGHDT, CDR2 YYEEEE. The CDR3 reads CASSLAGEQYF. The CDR3 DNA reads TGTGCCAGCAGCTTGGCAGGCGAGCAGTACTTC.

This clone was found once. CDR3: CASSLNAPGSGGSPLHF. Written as DNA, the CDR3 is TGTGCCAGCAGCTTAAACGCTCCGGGGAGCGGGGGGTCACCCCTCCACTTT. V usage is TRBV7-3 and J usage is TRBJ1-6; weak D call: TRBD1 (5 bases). Germline CDR1 and CDR2: SGHTA and FQGTGA. Trimming cost V 1 base and J 10 bases, with 20 bases left between them. The CDR3 length is 17 residues. The full variable domain, its missing parts supplied by reference TRBV7-3 and TRBJ1-6, is GAGVSQTPSNKVTEKGKYVELRCDPISGHTALYWYRQSLGQGPEFLIYFQGTGAADDSGLPNDRFFAVRPEGSVSTLKIQRTERGDSAVYLCASSLNAPGSGGSPLHFGNGTRLTVT.